A selection of T cell receptor beta chains follows, all from one sample in a study of breast tumors, draining lymph nodes, adjacent tissues. TCRdb reprocessed the multiplex PCR reads via MiXCR and lists one record per CDR3 protein. This sample carries roughly 7,000 distinct CDR3 sequences, around 46% of them seen once, and the ten largest clones take 35% to 50%. Sequencing was done on a sample of tumor-adjacent breast tissue. These receptor sequences come from a female donor with breast cancer. Some clones in this sample may be carry-over from other donors' samples. CDR3s include the opening cysteine and the closing phenylalanine or tryptophan. The D gene is left open where the match is weak. Not every row has a clone size; where given, it reads once, few, many or a size class.

J gene: TRBJ2-7; clone size: NA; D gene: NA; V gene: TRBV5-1; CDR3 length: 11; CDR3 DNA: TGCGCCAGCAGCTTCGCCTACGAGCAGTACTTC; CDR3 protein: CASSFAYEQYF
J gene: TRBJ2-1; clone size: many; D gene: NA; V gene: TRBV11-3; CDR3 length: 14; CDR3 DNA: TGTGCCAGCAGCTTAGGGGCGGCGTACAATGAGCAGTTCTTC; CDR3 protein: CASSLGAAYNEQFF
J gene: TRBJ2-1; clone size: medium-sized; D gene: NA; V gene: TRBV19; CDR3 length: 13; CDR3 DNA: TGTGCCAGTAGTCCAGGCGGAGGGTATGAGCAGTTCTTC; CDR3 protein: CASSPGGGYEQFF
J gene: TRBJ2-3; clone size: many; D gene: NA; V gene: TRBV18; CDR3 length: 13; CDR3 DNA: TGTGCCAGCTCCCGGGAGAGCACAGATACGCAGTATTTT; CDR3 protein: CASSRESTDTQYF
J gene: TRBJ1-1; clone size: NA; D gene: NA; V gene: TRBV6-2/TRBV6-3; CDR3 length: 13; CDR3 DNA: TGTGCCAGCAGTTATTTGGAGAACACTGGAGCTTTCTTT; CDR3 protein: CASSYLENTGAFF
J gene: TRBJ2-7; clone size: NA; D gene: TRBD2; V gene: TRBV20-1; CDR3 length: 14; CDR3 DNA: TGCAGTGCTAGGACTAGCGGGGGCTCCTACGAGCAGTACTTC; CDR3 protein: CSARTSGGSYEQYF
J gene: TRBJ1-1; clone size: NA; D gene: NA; V gene: TRBV12-3/TRBV12-4; CDR3 length: 15; CDR3 DNA: TGTGCCAGCAGTCTTACCGGGACAAGTAACGCTGAAGCTTTCTTT; CDR3 protein: CASSLTGTSNAEAFF
J gene: TRBJ2-1; clone size: NA; D gene: NA; V gene: TRBV18; CDR3 length: 16; CDR3 DNA: TGTGCCGGCTTACCACCGGTTGGGAGTGGGTACAATGAGCAGTTCTTC; CDR3 protein: CAGLPPVGSGYNEQFF
J gene: TRBJ2-7; clone size: NA; D gene: NA; V gene: TRBV19; CDR3 length: 12; CDR3 DNA: TGTGCCAGTAGCGGGGGGCCCTACGAGCAGTACTTC; CDR3 protein: CASSGGPYEQYF
J gene: TRBJ1-2; clone size: medium-sized; D gene: TRBD1; V gene: TRBV7-2; CDR3 length: 16; CDR3 DNA: TGTGCCAGCAGCTTAGCGCAGATCAGGGGGGGCTATGGCTACACCTTC; CDR3 protein: CASSLAQIRGGYGYTF
J gene: TRBJ2-7; clone size: NA; D gene: TRBD1; V gene: TRBV20-1; CDR3 length: 17; CDR3 DNA: TGCAGTGCAAACGGCTATTCCGGGACAGGGCCCACCTACGAGCAGTACTTC; CDR3 protein: CSANGYSGTGPTYEQYF
J gene: TRBJ2-7; clone size: NA; D gene: TRBD2; V gene: TRBV6-5; CDR3 length: 15; CDR3 DNA: TGTGCCAGCGCCATTCCGGGAGGGGGGATGAGTGAGCAGTACTTC; CDR3 protein: CASAIPGGGMSEQYF
J gene: TRBJ2-2; clone size: many; D gene: TRBD2; V gene: TRBV7-8; CDR3 length: 15; CDR3 DNA: TGTGCCAGCAGCCCGCGGGAGGGCCGAGCCGGGGAGCTGTTTTTT; CDR3 protein: CASSPREGRAGELFF
J gene: TRBJ2-2; clone size: many; D gene: NA; V gene: TRBV7-6; CDR3 length: 13; CDR3 DNA: TGTGCCAGCAGCCCTTTAGGGGCCGGGGAGCTGTTTTTT; CDR3 protein: CASSPLGAGELFF
J gene: TRBJ1-5; clone size: NA; D gene: TRBD1; V gene: TRBV20-1; CDR3 length: 13; CDR3 DNA: TGCAGTGCTCCCCGACAGGGATCCCAGCCCCAGCATTTT; CDR3 protein: CSAPRQGSQPQHF
J gene: TRBJ1-1; clone size: few; D gene: TRBD1; V gene: TRBV2; CDR3 length: 13; CDR3 DNA: TGTGCCAGCAGCGAACCGACAGGGACTGAAGCTTTCTTT; CDR3 protein: CASSEPTGTEAFF
J gene: TRBJ1-2; clone size: few; D gene: NA; V gene: TRBV28; CDR3 length: 15; CDR3 DNA: TGTGCCAGCAGTTTATGGCAGTCTCTTAACTATGGCTACACCTTC; CDR3 protein: CASSLWQSLNYGYTF